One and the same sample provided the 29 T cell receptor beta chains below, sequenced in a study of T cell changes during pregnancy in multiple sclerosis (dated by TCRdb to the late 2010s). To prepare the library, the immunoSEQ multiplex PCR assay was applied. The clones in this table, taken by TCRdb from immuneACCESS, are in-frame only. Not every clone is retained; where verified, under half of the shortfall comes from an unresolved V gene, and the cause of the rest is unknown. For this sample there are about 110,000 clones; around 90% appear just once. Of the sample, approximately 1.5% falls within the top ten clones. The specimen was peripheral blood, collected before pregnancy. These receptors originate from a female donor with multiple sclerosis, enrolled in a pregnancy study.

CDR3 loop: CASSSHDRAGQPQHF. The CDR3 bases are TGTGCCAGTAGTTCCCACGACAGGGCCGGTCAGCCCCAGCATTTT. The V and J genes are TRBV19 and TRBJ1-5; TRBD1 agrees at 7 bases. CDR1 is LNHDA and CDR2 is SQIVND in the germline V gene (reference sequence). V lost 5 bases to trimming and J lost 6 bases; unmatched junction nucleotides: 10. CDR3 size: 15 residues.

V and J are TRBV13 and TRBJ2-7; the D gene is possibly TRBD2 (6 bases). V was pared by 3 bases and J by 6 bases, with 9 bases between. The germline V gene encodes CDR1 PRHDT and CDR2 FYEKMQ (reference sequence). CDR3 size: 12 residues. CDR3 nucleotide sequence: TGTGCCAGCAGCTTTCCGCGGGGCGAGCAGTACTTC. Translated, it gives CASSFPRGEQYF.

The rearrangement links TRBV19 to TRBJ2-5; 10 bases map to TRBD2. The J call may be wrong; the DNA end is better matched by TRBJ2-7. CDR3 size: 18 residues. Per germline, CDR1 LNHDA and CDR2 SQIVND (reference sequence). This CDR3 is CASSMWLAGVRVPYEQYF. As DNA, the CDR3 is TGTGCCAGTAGTATGTGGCTAGCGGGAGTCAGGGTCCCCTACGAGCAGTACTTC.

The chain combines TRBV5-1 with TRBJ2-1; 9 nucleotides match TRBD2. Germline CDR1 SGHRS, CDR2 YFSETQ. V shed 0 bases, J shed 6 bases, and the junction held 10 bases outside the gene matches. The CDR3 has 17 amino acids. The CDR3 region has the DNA TGCGCCAGCAGCTTGGGAGGCTTAGCGGGGGTGACCAATGAGCAGTTCTTC. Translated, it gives CASSLGGLAGVTNEQFF.

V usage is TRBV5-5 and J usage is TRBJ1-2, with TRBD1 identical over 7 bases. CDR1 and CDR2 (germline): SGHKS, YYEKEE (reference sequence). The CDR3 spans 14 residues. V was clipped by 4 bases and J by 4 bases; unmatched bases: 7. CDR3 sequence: CASSIQGILYGYTF. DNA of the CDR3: TGTGCCAGCAGCATACAGGGGATCCTCTATGGCTACACCTTC.

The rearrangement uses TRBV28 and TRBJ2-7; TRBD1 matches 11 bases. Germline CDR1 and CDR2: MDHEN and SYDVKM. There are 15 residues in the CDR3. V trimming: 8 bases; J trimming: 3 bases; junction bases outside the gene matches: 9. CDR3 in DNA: TGTGCCAGCCATACCCCGGGACAGGGGGACTACGAGCAGTACTTC. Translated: CASHTPGQGDYEQYF.

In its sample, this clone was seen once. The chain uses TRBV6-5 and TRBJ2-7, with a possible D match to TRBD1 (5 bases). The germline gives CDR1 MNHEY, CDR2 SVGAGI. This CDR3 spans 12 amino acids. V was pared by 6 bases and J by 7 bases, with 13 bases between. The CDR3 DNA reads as TGTGCCAGCAGCGTACCATCAGGGGAGCAGTACTTC. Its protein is CASSVPSGEQYF.

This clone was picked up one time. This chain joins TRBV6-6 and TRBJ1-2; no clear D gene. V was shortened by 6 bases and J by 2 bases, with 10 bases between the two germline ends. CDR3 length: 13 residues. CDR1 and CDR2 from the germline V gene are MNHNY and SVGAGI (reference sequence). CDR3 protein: CASRENTNYGYTF. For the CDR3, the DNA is TGTGCCAGCAGAGAAAACACCAACTATGGCTACACCTTC.

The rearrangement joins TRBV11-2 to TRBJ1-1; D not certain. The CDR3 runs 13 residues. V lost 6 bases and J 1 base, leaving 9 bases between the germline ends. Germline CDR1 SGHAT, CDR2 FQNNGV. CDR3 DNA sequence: TGTGCCAGCAGGTCCGACTCGAACACTGAAGCTTTCTTT. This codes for CASRSDSNTEAFF.

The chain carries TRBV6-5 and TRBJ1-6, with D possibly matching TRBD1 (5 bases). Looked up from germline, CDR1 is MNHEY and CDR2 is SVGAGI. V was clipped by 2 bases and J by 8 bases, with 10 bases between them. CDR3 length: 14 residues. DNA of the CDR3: TGTGCCAGCAGTTACGACAGACTTTATTCACCCCTCCACTTT. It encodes CASSYDRLYSPLHF.

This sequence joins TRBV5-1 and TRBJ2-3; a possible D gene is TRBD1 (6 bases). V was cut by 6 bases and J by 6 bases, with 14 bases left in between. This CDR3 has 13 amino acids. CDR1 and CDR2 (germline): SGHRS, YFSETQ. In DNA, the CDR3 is TGCGCCAGCAACAGGGATCTTGCCGATACGCAGTATTTT. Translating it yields CASNRDLADTQYF.

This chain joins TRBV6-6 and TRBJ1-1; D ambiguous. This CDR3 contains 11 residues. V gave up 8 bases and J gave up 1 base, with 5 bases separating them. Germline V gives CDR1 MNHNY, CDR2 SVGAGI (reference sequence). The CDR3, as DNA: TGTGCCAGCTCAGGGAACACTGAAGCTTTCTTT. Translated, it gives CASSGNTEAFF.

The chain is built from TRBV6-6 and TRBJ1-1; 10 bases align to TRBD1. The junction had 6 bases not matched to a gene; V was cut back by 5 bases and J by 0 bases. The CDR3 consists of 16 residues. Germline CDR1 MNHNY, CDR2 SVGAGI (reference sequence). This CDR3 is CASSPGTGVLNTEAFF. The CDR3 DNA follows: TGTGCCAGCAGTCCCGGGACAGGGGTTTTGAACACTGAAGCTTTCTTT.

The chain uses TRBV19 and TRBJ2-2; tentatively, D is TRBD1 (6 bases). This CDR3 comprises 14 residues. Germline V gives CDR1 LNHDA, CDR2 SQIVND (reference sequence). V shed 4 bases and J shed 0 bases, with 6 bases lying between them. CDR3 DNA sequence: TGTGCCAGTAGTAACAGGGCGAACACCGGGGAGCTGTTTTTT. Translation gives CASSNRANTGELFF.

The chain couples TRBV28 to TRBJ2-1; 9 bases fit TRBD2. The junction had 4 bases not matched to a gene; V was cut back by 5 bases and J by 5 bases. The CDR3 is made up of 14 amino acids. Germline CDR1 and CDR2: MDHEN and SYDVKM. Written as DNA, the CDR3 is TGTGCCAGCAGTCGGCTAGCGGGGAACAATGAGCAGTTCTTC. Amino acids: CASSRLAGNNEQFF.

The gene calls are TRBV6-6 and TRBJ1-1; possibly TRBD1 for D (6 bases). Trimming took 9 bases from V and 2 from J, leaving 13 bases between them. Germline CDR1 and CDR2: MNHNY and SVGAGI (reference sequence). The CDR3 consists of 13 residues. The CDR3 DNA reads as TGTGCCAGTACAGGGCTTCTAAACACTGAAGCTTTCTTT. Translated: CASTGLLNTEAFF.

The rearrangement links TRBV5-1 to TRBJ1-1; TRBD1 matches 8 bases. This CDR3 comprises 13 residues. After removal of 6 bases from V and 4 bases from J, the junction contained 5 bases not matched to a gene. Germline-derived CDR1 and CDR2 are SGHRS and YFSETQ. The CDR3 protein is CASTVDRGTEAFF. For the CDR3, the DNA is TGCGCCAGCACCGTTGACAGGGGCACTGAAGCTTTCTTT.

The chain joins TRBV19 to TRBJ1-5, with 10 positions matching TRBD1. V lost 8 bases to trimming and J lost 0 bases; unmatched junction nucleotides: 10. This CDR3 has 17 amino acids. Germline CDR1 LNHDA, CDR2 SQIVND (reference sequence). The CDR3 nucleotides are TGTGCCAGTCGGGAGGGACAGGGGATCTATAGCAATCAGCCCCAGCATTTT. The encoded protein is CASREGQGIYSNQPQHF.

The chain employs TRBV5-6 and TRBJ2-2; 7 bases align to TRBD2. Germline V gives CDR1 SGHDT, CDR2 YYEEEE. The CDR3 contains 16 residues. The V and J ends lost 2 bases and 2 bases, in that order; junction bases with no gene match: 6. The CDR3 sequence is CASSFQPTSNTGELFF. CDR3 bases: TGTGCCAGCAGCTTCCAACCGACTAGCAACACCGGGGAGCTGTTTTTT.

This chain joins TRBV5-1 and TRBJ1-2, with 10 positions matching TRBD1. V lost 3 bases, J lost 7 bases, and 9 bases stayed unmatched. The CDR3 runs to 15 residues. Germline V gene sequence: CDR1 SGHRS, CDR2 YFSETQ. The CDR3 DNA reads TGCGCCAGCAGCTCCCCGACAGGGGGCGTAGGTGGCTACACCTTC. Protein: CASSSPTGGVGGYTF.

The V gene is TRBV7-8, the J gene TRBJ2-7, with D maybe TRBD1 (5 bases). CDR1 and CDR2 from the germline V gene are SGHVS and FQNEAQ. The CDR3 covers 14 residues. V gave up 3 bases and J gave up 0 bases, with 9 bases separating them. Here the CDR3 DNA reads TGTGCCAGCAGCTTCGCTCAGGGCTCCTACGAGCAGTACTTC. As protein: CASSFAQGSYEQYF.

CDR3 amino acids: CATSRETTGVLNQPQHF. CDR3 coding DNA: TGTGCCACCAGCAGAGAAACGACAGGGGTTCTCAATCAGCCCCAGCATTTT. The chain couples TRBV15 to TRBJ1-5, with 8 positions matching TRBD1. V gave up 0 bases and J gave up 3 bases; unmatched junction bases: 7. Germline lookup yields CDR1 LNHNV and CDR2 YYDKDF (reference sequence). CDR3 size: 17 residues. Combining the CDR3 with reference TRBV15 and TRBJ1-5 gives the whole variable domain DAMVIQNPRYQVTQFGKPVTLSCSQTLNHNVMYWYQQKSSQAPKLLFHYYDKDFNNEADTPDNFQSRRPNTSFCFLDIRSPGLGDTAMYLCATSRETTGVLNQPQHFGDGTRLSIL.

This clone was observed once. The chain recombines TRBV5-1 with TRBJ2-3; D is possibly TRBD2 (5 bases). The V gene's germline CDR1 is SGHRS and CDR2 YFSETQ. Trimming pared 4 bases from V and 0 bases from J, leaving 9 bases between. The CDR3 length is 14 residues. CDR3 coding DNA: TGCGCCAGCAGCGGTCCGGGGAGCACAGATACGCAGTATTTT. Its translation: CASSGPGSTDTQYF.

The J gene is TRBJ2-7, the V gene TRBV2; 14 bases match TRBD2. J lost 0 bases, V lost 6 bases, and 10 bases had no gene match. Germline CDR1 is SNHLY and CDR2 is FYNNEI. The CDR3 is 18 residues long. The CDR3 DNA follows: TGTGCCAGCAGGGGAGGACTAGCGGGGGGCCTGAGCTCCTACGAGCAGTACTTC. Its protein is CASRGGLAGGLSSYEQYF.

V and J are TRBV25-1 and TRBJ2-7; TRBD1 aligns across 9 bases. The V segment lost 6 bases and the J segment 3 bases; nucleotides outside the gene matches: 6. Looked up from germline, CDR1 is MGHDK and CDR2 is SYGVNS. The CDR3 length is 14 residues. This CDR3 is CASSYGTGYYEQYF. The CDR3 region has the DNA TGTGCCAGCAGCTATGGGACAGGGTACTACGAGCAGTACTTC.

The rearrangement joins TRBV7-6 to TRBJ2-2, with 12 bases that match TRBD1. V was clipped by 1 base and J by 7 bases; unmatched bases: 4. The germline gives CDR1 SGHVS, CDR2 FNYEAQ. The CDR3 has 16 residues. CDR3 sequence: CASSLGGQGAVGELFF. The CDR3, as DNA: TGTGCCAGCAGCTTAGGGGGACAGGGGGCTGTCGGGGAGCTGTTTTTT.

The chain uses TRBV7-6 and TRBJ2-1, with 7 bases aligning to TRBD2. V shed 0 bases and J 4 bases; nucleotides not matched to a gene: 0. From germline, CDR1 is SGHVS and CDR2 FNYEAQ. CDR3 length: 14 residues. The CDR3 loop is CASSLAGGYNEQFF. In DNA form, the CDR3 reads TGTGCCAGCAGCTTAGCGGGAGGGTACAATGAGCAGTTCTTC. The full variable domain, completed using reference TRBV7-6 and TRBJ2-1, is GAGVSQSPRYKVTKRGQDVALRCDPISGHVSLYWYRQALGQGPEFLTYFNYEAQQDKSGLPNDRFSAERPEGSISTLTIQRTEQRDSAMYRCASSLAGGYNEQFFGPGTRLTVL.

The CDR3 DNA sequence: TGTGCCAGCAGCCATCTAGCGGGAGGGGGCGGCTACAATGAGCAGTTCTTC. This encodes CASSHLAGGGGYNEQFF. The chain couples TRBV7-3 to TRBJ2-1, with 12 nucleotides matching TRBD2. The CDR3 has 17 residues. Germline CDR1 SGHTA, CDR2 FQGTGA. Trimming took 5 bases from V and 3 from J; bases not matched to a gene: 8.

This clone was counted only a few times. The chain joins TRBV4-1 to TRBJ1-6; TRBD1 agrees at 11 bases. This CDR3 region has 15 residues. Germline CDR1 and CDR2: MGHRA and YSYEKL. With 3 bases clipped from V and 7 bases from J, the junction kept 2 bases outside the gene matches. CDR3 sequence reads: CASSQDRGRNSPLHF. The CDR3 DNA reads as TGCGCCAGCAGCCAGGACAGGGGGCGGAATTCACCCCTCCACTTT.